The present entry profiles one T cell receptor (beta chain) with its context. Its antigen is unknown. No much larger clone is present one base from it, and per-base qualities are unavailable. Reading from cysteine to phenylalanine, the CDR3 counts 15 amino acids. The DNA shown is the 45-base CDR3, in frame from base 1. The germline V gene supplies CDR1 MDHEN and CDR2 SYDVKM. Trimming costs V 5 bases and J 1 base, and their ends lie 14 bases apart. This entry belongs to a study of blood T cell repertoires in COVID-19 (dated by TCRdb to 2020 to 2021). About the investigation overall: The collaborator samples originated in the United States, Italy and Spain and spanned the acute and convalescent phases of COVID-19. The material from the prospective study consisted of cDNA or gDNA derived from T cells, B-cell-depleted T cells, or PBMCs. Deeply sampled blood TCRbeta repertoires from subjects exposed to, actively infected with, or recovered from COVID-19 were included in the dataset. The repertoires were released in a freely available public database meant as a resource for research on the immune response to SARS-CoV-2. The samples were drawn from two sources: the first 160 participants of the ongoing ImmuneRACE study, and 1,254 subjects contributed by 6 global collaborators. Nearly every sample came with metadata listing a de-identified subject ID, COVID-19 status, age in years and sex. HLA class I and class II types, where available, came from metadata supplied by the sample provider rather than from assay-based typing. The investigation overall reported the following: The quantity of clinical and demographic metadata differed by source and by participant and was supplied without curation.

The collaborating institutions used their own protocols to collect whole blood in K2EDTA tubes. For TCRbeta analysis, collaborator samples were shipped as frozen whole blood, as isolated PBMCs, or as DNA extracted from either sample type. The immunoSEQ Assay, a bias-controlled multiplex PCR, was used to amplify TCRbeta CDR3 regions from genomic DNA. Per the original workflow: Within the assay, amplification of reference gene primers was used to estimate how many nucleated cells each sample contained. Sequence reads were collapsed and filtered to measure the absolute abundance of every unique TCRbeta CDR3 rearrangement. Productive Simpson clonality was computed per sample as the square root of Simpson's diversity index over productive rearrangements. TCRdb carries this immuneACCESS record with in-frame sequences only. Its versions omit some clonotypes, under half of them owing to an unresolved V gene in the studies checked, with the rest unexplained. The V and J calls and clone size were taken over from that table, and D and trimming were inferred from the DNA. This sample gives roughly 200,000 clones in total; approximately 85% of them show up just once. The top ten hold roughly 7.7% of the sample.

The chain is assembled from TRBV28 and TRBJ1-1, and perhaps TRBD1 as D gene, on 6 matching bases. Sequencing input: peripheral blood. The sequence derives from a woman aged 55 to 70 with acute or convalescent COVID-19. The nucleotide sequence is given as TGTGCCAGCAGTCAGGGGAGGGGAGGGAACACTGAAGCTTTCTTT. The resulting protein is CASSQGRGGNTEAFF.